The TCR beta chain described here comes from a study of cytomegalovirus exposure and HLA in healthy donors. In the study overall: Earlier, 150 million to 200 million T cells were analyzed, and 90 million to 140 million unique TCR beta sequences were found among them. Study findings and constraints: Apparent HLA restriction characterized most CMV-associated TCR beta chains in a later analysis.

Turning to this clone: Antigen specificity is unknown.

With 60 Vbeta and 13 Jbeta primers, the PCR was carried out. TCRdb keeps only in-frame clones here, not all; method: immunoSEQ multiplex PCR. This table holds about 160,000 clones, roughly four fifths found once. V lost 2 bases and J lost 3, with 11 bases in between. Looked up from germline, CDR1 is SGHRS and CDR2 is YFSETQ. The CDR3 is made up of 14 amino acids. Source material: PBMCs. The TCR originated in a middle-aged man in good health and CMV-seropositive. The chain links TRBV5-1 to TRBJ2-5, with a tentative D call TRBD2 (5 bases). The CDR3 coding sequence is TGCGCCAGCAGCTTCCCGGACGGGGAAGAGACCCAGTACTTC. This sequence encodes CASSFPDGEETQYF.